This TCR beta chain was captured by sequencing in a study of blood T cell repertoires in COVID-19. Overall study context: In each case, the material was cDNA or gDNA derived from T cells, B-cell-depleted T cells, or PBMCs.

The method was immunoSEQ multiplex PCR; TCRdb's version includes in-frame clones alone and lacks a portion of them. Altogether roughly 250,000 clones are present, about 85% being singletons, with the ten largest covering 0.87%. The Seattle patients joined while their infection was active and were tracked longitudinally afterward. Sample: peripheral blood. The clonotype originates from a human donor with COVID-19, enrolled during active disease. The donor label of this sample is uncertain.

CDR3 nucleotides: TGTGCCAGCAGCTCATGGGGAGGGGAGCCTAGCTACACCTTC. As protein: CASSSWGGEPSYTF. The genes are TRBV7-2 and TRBJ1-2; D may be TRBD1 (5 bases). Germline-derived CDR1 and CDR2 are SGHTA and FQGNSA. V shed 4 bases and J shed 9 bases, with 18 bases lying between them. The CDR3 sequence is 14 residues long.